This T cell receptor beta chain originates from a study of shared clonotypes between healthy human individuals. About the study: Ranging from 18 to 49 in age, donors were two women and three men.

V shed 5 bases and J 7 bases; nucleotides not matched to a gene: 6. Germline-derived CDR1 and CDR2 are MNHEY and SVGAGI. The CDR3 consists of 13 residues. Sequencing was performed with immunoSEQ multiplex PCR; in TCRdb, only in-frame clones are kept and a portion is missing. This table has about 2,500,000 clones, approximately 92% appearing once. The TCR sequence derives from a man between 18 and 35 years old in good health. The chain carries TRBV6-5 and TRBJ1-2; TRBD1 matches at 8 bases. The source material was naive CD4+ T cells sorted from blood. Subset in this sample: CD45RA+ positively selected. CDR3 DNA: TGTGCCAGCAGTAAAGCCGGGACAGGTGGCTACACCTTC. Protein sequence: CASSKAGTGGYTF.